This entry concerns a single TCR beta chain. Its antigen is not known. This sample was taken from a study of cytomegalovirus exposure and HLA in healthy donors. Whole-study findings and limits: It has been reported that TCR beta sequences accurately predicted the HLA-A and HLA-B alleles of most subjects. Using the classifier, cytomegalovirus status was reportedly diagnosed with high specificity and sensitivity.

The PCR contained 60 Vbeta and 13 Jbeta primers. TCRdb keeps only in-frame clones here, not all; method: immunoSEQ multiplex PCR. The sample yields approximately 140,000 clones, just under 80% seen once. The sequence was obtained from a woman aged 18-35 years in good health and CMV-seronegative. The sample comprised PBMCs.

CDR3 sequence reads: CASSSGLAGGRGEQYF. CDR3 coding DNA: TGTGCCAGCAGTTCTGGACTAGCGGGAGGGCGGGGGGAGCAGTACTTC. The chain is built from TRBV5-6 and TRBJ2-7; 15 bases match TRBD2. Per germline, CDR1 SGHDT and CDR2 YYEEEE. The trim removed 5 bases at V and 7 bases at J, leaving 10 bases unmatched. The CDR3 sequence is 16 residues long.